The source of this TCR beta chain is a study of metastatic and nonmetastatic thyroid tumors (TCRdb year 2020). With regard to the full study: The researchers compared repertoires between peripheral blood samples and tumor or nodule tissue samples from patients with malignant or benign thyroid disease. Overall results and qualifications from the work: In both blood and tumor samples, malignant tumors were reported to have significantly higher TCR beta diversity than benign nodules.

No patient had received any treatment before thyroid surgery. Patient clinical samples collected from the early 2010s to the late 2010s were retrospectively analysed using T-cell receptor beta sequencing. This clone was detected ten times or more. The antigen it binds to is not known. Base qualities are missing; no much larger clone stands one base away. The CDR3 goes from the cysteine to the phenylalanine over 16 residues. Of the read, only the CDR3 DNA is kept; its 48 bases are in frame from base 1. V is pared back by 0 bases and J by 4 bases, with 14 bases lying between the germline termini. Per the germline V gene, KGHDR is the CDR1 and SFDVKD is the CDR2. The library was produced with PCR. For sequencing, an Illumina HiSeq 4000 was employed. The TCR beta-chain CDR3 region of each patient was profiled by high-throughput sequencing. Under the source paper's analysis protocol: The researchers built a classifier to tell apart papillary thyroid cancer patients with distant metastasis, based on CDR3 differences among clinicopathological groups. The Shannon index was used to measure repertoire diversity, and the Morisita-Horn index was used to measure how similar tumor and blood repertoires were. Using fastp trimming at Q25 and MiXCR clonotype assembly, TCRdb reanalyzed the public sequencing data and kept in-frame beta chains. TCRdb's processing, not the authors', yielded these V and J calls. The sample data list some 25,000 clones, and more than 20% of these were observed just once. The ten biggest clones cover 6.5% to 9.5% of the sample.

Sequences were obtained from blood. The rearranged segments are TRBV24-1 and TRBJ2-5; matching of 6 bases hints at TRBD1 as the D gene. The sequence derives from a female donor with papillary thyroid cancer or a benign thyroid nodule (not recorded which). Some clones in this sample may be carry-over from other donors' samples. The sequenced DNA is TGTGCCACCAGTGATTTGGGCAAGGGGGAATTAGAGACCCAGTACTTC. Translated, this gives CATSDLGKGELETQYF.